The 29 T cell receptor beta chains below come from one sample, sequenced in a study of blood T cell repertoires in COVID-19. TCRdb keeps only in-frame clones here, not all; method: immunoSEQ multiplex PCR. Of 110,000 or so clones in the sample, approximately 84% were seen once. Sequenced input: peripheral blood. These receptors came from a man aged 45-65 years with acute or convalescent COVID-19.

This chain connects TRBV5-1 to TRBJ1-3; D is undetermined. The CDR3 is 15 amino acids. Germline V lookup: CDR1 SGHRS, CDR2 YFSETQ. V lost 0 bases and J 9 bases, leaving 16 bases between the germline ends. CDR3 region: CASSLESTRGSTIYF. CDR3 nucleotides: TGCGCCAGCAGCTTGGAATCGACCCGCGGCAGCACCATATATTTT.

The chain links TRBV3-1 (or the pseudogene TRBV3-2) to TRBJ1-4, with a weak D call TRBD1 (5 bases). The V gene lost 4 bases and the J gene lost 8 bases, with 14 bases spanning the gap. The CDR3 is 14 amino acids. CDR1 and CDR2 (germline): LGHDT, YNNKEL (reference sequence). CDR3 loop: CASSPRQRLEKLFF. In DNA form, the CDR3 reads TGTGCCAGCAGCCCAAGACAGCGCCTCGAAAAACTGTTTTTT.

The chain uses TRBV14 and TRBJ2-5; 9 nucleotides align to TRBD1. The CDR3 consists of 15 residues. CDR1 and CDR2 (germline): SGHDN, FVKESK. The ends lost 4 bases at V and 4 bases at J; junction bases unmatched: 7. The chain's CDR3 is CASSLRQGVGETQYF. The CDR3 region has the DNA TGTGCCAGCAGCCTAAGACAGGGGGTAGGAGAGACCCAGTACTTC.

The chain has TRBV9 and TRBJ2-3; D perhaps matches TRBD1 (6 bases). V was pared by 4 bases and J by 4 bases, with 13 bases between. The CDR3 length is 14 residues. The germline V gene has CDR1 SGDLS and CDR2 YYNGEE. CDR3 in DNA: TGTGCCAGCAGCAAGGGGGTTCAGCCAGATACGCAGTATTTT. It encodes CASSKGVQPDTQYF.

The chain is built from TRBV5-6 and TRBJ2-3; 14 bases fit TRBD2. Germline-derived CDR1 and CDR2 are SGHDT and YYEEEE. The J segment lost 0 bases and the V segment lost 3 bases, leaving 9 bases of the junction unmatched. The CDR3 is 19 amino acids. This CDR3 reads CASSYLGLAGVTSTDTQYF. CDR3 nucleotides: TGTGCCAGCAGCTACCTGGGACTAGCGGGGGTAACTAGCACAGATACGCAGTATTTT.

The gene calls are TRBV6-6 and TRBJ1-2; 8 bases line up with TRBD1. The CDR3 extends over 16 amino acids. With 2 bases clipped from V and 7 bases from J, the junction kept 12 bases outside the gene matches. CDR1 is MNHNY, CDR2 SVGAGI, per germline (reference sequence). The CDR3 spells CASSYPYRGSVVGYTF. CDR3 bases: TGTGCCAGCAGTTACCCTTACAGGGGGTCGGTGGTTGGCTACACCTTC.

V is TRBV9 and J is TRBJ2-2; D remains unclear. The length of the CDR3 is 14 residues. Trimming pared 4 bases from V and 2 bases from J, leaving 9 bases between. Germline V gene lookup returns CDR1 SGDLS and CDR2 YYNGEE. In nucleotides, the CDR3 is TGTGCCAGCAGCCCGCGAGGAAACACCGGGGAGCTGTTTTTT. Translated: CASSPRGNTGELFF.

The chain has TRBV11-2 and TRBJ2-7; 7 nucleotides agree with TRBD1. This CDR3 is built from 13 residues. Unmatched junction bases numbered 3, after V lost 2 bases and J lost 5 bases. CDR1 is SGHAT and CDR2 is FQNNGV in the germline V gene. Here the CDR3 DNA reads TGTGCCAGCAGCTTACAGGGACAGAACGAGCAGTACGTC. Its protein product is CASSLQGQNEQYV.

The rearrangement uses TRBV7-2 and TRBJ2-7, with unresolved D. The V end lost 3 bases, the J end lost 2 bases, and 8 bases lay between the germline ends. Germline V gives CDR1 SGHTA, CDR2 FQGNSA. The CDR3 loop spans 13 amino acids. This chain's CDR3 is CASSFRRAYEQYF. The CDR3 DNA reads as TGTGCCAGCAGCTTCCGCCGAGCCTACGAGCAGTACTTC.

The CDR3 sequence: CASSLGSSIGYTF. Written as DNA, the CDR3 is TGCGCCAGCAGCTTGGGCAGTTCAATAGGCTACACCTTC. This sequence joins TRBV5-1 and TRBJ1-2; D is ambiguous. Trimming took off 0 bases at V and 8 bases at J, with 11 bases between the two ends. The germline V gene has CDR1 SGHRS and CDR2 YFSETQ. The CDR3 has 13 amino acids.

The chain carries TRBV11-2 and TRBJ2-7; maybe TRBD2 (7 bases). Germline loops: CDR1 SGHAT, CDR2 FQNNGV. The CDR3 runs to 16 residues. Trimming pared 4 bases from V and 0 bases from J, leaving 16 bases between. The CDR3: CASSSSVGGPSYEQYV. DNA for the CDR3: TGTGCCAGCAGCTCGTCCGTGGGGGGGCCCTCCTACGAGCAGTACGTC.

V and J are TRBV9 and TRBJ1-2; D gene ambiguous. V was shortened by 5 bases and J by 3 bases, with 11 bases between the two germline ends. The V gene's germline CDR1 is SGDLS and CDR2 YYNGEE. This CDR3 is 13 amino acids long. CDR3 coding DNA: TGTGCCAGCAGTCGGACGGGAGACTATGGCTACACCTTC. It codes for CASSRTGDYGYTF. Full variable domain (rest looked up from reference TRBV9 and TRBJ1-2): DSGVTQTPKHLITATGQRVTLRCSPRSGDLSVYWYQQSLDQGLQFLIQYYNGEERAKGNILERFSAQQFPDLHSELNLSSLELGDSALYFCASSRTGDYGYTFGSGTRLTVV.

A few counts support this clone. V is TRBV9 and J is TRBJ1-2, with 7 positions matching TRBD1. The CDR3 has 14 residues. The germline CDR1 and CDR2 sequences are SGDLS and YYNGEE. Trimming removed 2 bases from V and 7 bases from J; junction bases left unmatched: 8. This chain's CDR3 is CASSVQTGIGGYTF. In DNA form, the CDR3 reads TGTGCCAGCAGCGTCCAGACAGGGATCGGTGGCTACACCTTC.

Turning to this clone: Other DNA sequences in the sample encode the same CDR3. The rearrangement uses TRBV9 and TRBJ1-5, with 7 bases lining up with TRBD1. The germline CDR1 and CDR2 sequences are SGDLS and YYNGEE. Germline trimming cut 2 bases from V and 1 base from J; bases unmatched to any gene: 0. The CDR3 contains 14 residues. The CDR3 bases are TGTGCCAGCAGCGTGGGACAGAGCAATCAGCCCCAGCATTTT. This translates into CASSVGQSNQPQHF.

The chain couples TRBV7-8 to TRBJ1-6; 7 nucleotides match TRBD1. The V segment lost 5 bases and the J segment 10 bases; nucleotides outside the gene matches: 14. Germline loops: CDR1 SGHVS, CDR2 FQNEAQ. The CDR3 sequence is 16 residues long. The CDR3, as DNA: TGTGCCAGCAGCCCTAGGACCCCGACAGGGAAGTCACCCCTCCACTTT. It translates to CASSPRTPTGKSPLHF.

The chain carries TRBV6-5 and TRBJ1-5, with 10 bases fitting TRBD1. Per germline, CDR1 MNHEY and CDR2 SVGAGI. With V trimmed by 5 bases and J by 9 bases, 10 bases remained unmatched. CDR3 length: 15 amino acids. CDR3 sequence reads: CASSPRGQGLVPQHF. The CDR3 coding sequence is TGTGCCAGCAGTCCCCGGGGACAGGGGTTGGTGCCCCAGCATTTT.

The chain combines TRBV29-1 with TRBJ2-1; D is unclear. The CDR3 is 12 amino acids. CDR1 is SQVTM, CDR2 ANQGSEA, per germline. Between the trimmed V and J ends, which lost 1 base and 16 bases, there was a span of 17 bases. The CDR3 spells CSVEGWAVGPFF. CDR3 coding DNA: TGCAGCGTTGAAGGGTGGGCAGTGGGCCCCTTCTTC.

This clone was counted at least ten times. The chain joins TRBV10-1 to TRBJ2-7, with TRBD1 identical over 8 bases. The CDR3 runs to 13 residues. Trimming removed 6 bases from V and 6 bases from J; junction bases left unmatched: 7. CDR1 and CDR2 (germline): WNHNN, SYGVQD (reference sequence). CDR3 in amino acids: CASSPDRGGEQYV. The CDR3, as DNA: TGCGCCAGCAGCCCTGACAGGGGCGGCGAGCAGTACGTC.

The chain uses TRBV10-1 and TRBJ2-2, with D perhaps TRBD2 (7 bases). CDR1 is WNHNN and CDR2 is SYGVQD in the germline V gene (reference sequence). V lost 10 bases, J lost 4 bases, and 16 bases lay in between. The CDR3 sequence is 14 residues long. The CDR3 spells CATAPGGGTGELFF. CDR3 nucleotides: TGCGCCACCGCCCCGGGGGGCGGCACCGGGGAGCTGTTTTTT.

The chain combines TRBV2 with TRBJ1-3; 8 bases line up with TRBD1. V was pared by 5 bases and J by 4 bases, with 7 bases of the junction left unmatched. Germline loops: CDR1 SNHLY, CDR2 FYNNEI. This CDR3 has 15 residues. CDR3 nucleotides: TGTGCCAGCAGTCCGGACAGGGTCTCGGGAAACACCATATATTTT. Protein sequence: CASSPDRVSGNTIYF.

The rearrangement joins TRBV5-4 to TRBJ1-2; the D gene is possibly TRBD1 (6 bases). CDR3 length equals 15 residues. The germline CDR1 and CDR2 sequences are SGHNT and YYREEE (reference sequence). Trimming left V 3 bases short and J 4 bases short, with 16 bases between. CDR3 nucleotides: TGTGCCAGCAGCTCACCGGGGACACACCTCTATGGCTACACCTTC. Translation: CASSSPGTHLYGYTF.

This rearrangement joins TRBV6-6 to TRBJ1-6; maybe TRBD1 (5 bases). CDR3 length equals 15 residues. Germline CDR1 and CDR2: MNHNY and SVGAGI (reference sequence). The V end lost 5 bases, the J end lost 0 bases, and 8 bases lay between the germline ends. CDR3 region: CASSLDSSYNSPLHF. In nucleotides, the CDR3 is TGTGCCAGCAGTCTCGACAGCTCCTATAATTCACCCCTCCACTTT.

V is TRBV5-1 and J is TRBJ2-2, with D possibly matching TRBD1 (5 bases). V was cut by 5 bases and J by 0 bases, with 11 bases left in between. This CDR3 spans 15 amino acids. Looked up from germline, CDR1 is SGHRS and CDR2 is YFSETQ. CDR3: CASRLGPTNTGELFF. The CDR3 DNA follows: TGCGCCAGCAGGCTGGGGCCCACGAACACCGGGGAGCTGTTTTTT.

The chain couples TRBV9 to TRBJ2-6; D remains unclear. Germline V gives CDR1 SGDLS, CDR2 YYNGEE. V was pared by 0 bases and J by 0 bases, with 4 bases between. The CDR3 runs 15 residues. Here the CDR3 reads CASSVDGSGANVLTF. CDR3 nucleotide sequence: TGTGCCAGCAGCGTAGACGGCTCTGGGGCCAACGTCCTGACTTTC.

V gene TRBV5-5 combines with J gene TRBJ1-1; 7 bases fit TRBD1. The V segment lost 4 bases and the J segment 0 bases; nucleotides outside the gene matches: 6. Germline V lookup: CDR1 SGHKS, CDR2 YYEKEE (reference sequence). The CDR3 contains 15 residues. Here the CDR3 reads CASSALDRVNTEAFF. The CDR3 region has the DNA TGTGCCAGCAGCGCCCTAGACAGGGTGAACACTGAAGCTTTCTTT.

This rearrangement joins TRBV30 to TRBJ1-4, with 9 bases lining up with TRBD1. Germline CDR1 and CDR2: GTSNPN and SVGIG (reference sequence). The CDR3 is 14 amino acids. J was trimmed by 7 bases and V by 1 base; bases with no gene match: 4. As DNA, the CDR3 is TGTGCCTGGAGTGCTACGACAGGGGGTGAAAAACTGTTTTTT. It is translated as CAWSATTGGEKLFF.

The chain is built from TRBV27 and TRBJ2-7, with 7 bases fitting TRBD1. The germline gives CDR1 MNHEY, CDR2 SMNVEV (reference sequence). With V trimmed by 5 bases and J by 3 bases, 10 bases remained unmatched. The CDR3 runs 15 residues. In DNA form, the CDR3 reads TGTGCCAGCAGTCCCCGACAGGGAACCGTCTACGAGCAGTACTTC. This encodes CASSPRQGTVYEQYF.

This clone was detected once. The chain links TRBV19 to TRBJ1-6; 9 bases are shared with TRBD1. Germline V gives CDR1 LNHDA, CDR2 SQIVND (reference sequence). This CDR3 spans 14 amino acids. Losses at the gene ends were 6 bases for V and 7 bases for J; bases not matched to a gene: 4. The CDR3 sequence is CASRGQGSNSPLHF. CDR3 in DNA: TGTGCCAGTAGAGGACAGGGGAGCAATTCACCCCTCCACTTT.

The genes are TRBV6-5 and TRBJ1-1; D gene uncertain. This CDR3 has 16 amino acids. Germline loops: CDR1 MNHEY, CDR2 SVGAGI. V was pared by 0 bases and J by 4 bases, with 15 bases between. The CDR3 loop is CASSYSEVLFGTEAFF. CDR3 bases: TGTGCCAGCAGTTACTCAGAGGTCTTGTTCGGCACTGAAGCTTTCTTT.